This TCR beta chain was identified in a study of CD8+ T cells in alopecia areata. Overall study findings and caveats: Higher clonality than in normal scalp was seen in lesional scalp, especially alopecia totalis/universalis. Between patients, shared TCR sequences were less clear than in mice. This was possibly due in part to HLA diversity in the patient population.

CDR1 and CDR2 (germline): GTSNPN, SVGIG (reference sequence). With 0 bases removed from V and 1 base from J, the gap between germline ends came to 6 bases. The CDR3 length is 13 residues. On this clone: Its antigen is not identified.

Treatment noted: oral pan-JAK inhibitor, 5-10 mg twice daily. Isolated RNA was reverse transcribed into cDNA used as the sequencing template. Using immunoSEQ multiplex PCR, the repertoire was profiled, and TCRdb retains in-frame clones only, with some absent. The table shows about 210,000 clones, with under 70% occurring only once. J is TRBJ1-1 and V is TRBV30, with unresolved D. The sequence derives from a human donor with alopecia areata. The starting material was CD4+ T cells sorted from blood, obtained at week 4, from a patient treated with tofacitinib. The CDR3: CAWSVSPNTEAFF. The CDR3 nucleotides read TGTGCCTGGAGTGTATCCCCGAACACTGAAGCTTTCTTT.